The clone carrying this T cell receptor (beta chain) was detected only a few times. Its antigen is not known. Molecular-barcoded quantitative 5'-RACE produced these TCR beta libraries. TCRdb independently ran MiXCR on the 5' RACE reads; one entry per CDR3 protein. The table records 300,000 to 400,000 distinct CDR3 sequences, approximately 20% of them present only once. The data were obtained in a study of CD8 T cells in ankylosing spondylitis. Study-level results: Within matched ankylosing spondylitis synovial fluid, disease-linked clones were reportedly significantly enriched. There was a TCR beta motif, made of eight highly homologous variants, that appeared characteristic of ankylosing spondylitis blood. Existing reports had already noted some motif variants in reactive arthritis synovial fluid and blood.

V was clipped by 2 bases and J by 2 bases, with 9 bases between them. The CDR3 sequence is 14 residues long. The specimen sequenced was blood, either unsorted or a sorted T cell fraction (not recorded which). The rearrangement uses TRBV12-3 or TRBV12-4 and TRBJ1-1, with D possibly TRBD1 on 5 matching bases. The receptor comes from a male donor with ankylosing spondylitis or in good health (not recorded which). The CDR3 sequence is CASSLLRDNTEAFF. As DNA, the CDR3 is TGTGCCAGCAGTTTACTCAGGGACAACACTGAAGCTTTCTTT.